Each of the 8 T cell receptor beta chains below was sequenced from the same sample in a study of cytomegalovirus exposure and HLA in healthy donors. The repertoire was sequenced with immunoSEQ multiplex PCR; TCRdb's copy has only in-frame clones and lacks some. This table has over 200,000 clones, about 91% appearing once. Sequenced: PBMCs. Receptors were obtained from a young woman in good health and CMV-seronegative.

V usage is TRBV5-5 and J usage is TRBJ2-7; TRBD2 matches 8 bases. Germline CDR1 and CDR2: SGHKS and YYEKEE (reference sequence). V shed 4 bases, J shed 1 base, and the junction held 4 bases outside the gene matches. The CDR3 runs to 14 residues. The CDR3 region has the DNA TGTGCCAGCAGCCTAGCGGGCGCGTCCTACGAGCAGTACTTC. Protein sequence: CASSLAGASYEQYF.

J is TRBJ2-1 and V is TRBV7-8, with D perhaps TRBD1 (5 bases). This CDR3 spans 14 amino acids. The V end was cut by 3 bases, the J end by 8 bases, with 14 bases between. The germline gives CDR1 SGHVS, CDR2 FQNEAQ. In DNA, the CDR3 is TGTGCCAGCAGCTTTTTACAGGTTCAAGATGAGCAGTTCTTC. This codes for CASSFLQVQDEQFF.

The rearrangement uses TRBV12-2 and TRBJ2-1; the table's TRBD1 call for D was not verified on the DNA. TRBV12-2 is described as a pseudogene. This CDR3 has 18 residues. CDR3 protein: CASRLQPRGAWGDNEQFF. For the CDR3, the DNA is TGTGCAAGTCGCTTACAGCCCAGGGGGGCTTGGGGGGACAATGAGCAGTTCTTC.

The chain carries TRBV10-2 and TRBJ2-1; TRBD2 aligns across 14 bases. This CDR3 region has 20 residues. J was trimmed by 4 bases and V by 3 bases; bases with no gene match: 14. In germline, CDR1 is WSHSY, CDR2 SAAADI. CDR3 region: CASSDATSGRAEGVYNEQFF. The CDR3 DNA reads as TGCGCCAGCAGTGACGCGACTAGCGGGAGGGCCGAGGGAGTGTACAATGAGCAGTTCTTC.

This rearrangement joins TRBV9 to TRBJ2-3, with 8 bases that match TRBD2. The CDR3 runs 15 residues. V lost 4 bases, J lost 7 bases, and 11 bases stayed unmatched. Germline V gene data show CDR1 as SGDLS and CDR2 as YYNGEE. CDR3 amino acids: CASSSPSGSSYTQYF. Here the CDR3 DNA reads TGTGCCAGCAGCTCCCCGAGCGGGAGTTCATATACGCAGTATTTT.

This clone qualifies as medium-sized. The J gene is TRBJ1-3, the V gene TRBV6-5, with D tentatively TRBD1 (5 bases). The CDR3 is 14 residues long. Trimming stripped 7 bases from V and 7 bases from J, with 17 bases between. Germline V gene lookup returns CDR1 MNHEY and CDR2 SVGAGI. CDR3 residues: CASKSLGRENTIYF. In DNA, the CDR3 is TGTGCCAGCAAGAGTTTGGGGCGGGAGAACACCATATATTTT.

J is TRBJ2-1 and V is TRBV2; the match to TRBD2 covers 8 bases. The CDR3 contains 14 residues. V was pared by 6 bases and J by 8 bases, with 9 bases of the junction left unmatched. CDR1 and CDR2 (germline): SNHLY, FYNNEI. CDR3 nucleotides: TGTGCCAGCAGCCCGGGACTAGTCTTGGATGAGCAGTTCTTC. This encodes CASSPGLVLDEQFF. The full variable domain, completed using reference TRBV2 and TRBJ2-1, is EPEVTQTPSHQVTQMGQEVILRCVPISNHLYFYWYRQILGQKVEFLVSFYNNEISEKSEIFDDQFSVERPDGSNFTLKIRSTKLEDSAMYFCASSPGLVLDEQFFGPGTRLTVL.

CDR3 DNA: TGTGCCAGCAGTTTACCGCGAAGCTCCTACAATGAGCAGTTCTTC. Amino acids: CASSLPRSSYNEQFF. V usage is TRBV27 and J usage is TRBJ2-1; D is uncertain. The V and J ends lost 2 bases and 0 bases respectively, with 8 bases between them. The CDR3 totals 15 residues. The V gene's germline CDR1 is MNHEY and CDR2 SMNVEV (reference sequence).